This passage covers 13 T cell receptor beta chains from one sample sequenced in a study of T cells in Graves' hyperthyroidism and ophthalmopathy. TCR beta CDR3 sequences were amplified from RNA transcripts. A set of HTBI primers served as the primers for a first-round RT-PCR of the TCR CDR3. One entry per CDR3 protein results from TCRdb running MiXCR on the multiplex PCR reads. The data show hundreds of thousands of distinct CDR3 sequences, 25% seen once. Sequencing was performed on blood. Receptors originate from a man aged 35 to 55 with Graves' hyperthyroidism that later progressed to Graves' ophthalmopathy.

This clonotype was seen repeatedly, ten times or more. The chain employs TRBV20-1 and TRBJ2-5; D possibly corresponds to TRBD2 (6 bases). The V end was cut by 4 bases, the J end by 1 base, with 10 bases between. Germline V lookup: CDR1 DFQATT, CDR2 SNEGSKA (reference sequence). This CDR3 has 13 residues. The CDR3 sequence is CSAISGSQETQYF. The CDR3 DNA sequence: TGCAGTGCTATTAGCGGCTCCCAAGAGACCCAGTACTTC.

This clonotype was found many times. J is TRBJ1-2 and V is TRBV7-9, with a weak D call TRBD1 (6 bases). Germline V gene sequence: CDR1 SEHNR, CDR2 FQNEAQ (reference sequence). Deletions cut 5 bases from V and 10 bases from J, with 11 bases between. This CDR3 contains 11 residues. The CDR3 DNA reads TGTGCCAGCAGCAACAACAGGGACTACACCTTC. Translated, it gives CASSNNRDYTF.

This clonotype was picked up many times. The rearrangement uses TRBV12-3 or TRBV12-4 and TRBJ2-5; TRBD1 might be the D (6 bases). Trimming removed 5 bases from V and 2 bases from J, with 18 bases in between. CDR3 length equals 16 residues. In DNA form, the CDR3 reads TGTGCCAGCAGTCAACTCCGGGACACCCAACAAGAGACCCAGTACTTC. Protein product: CASSQLRDTQQETQYF.

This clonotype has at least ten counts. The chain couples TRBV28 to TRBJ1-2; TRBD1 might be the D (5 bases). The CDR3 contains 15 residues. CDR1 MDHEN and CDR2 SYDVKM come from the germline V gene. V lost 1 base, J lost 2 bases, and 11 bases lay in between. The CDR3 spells CASSLLGVLNYGYTF. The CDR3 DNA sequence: TGTGCCAGCAGTTTATTGGGGGTCCTAAACTATGGCTACACCTTC.

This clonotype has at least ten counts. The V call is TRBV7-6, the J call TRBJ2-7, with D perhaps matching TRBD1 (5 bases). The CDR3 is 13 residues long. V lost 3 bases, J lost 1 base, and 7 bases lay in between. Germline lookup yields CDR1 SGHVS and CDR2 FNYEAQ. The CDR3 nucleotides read TGTGCCAGCAGCTTTGACAGTTCCTACGAGCAGTACTTC. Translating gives CASSFDSSYEQYF.

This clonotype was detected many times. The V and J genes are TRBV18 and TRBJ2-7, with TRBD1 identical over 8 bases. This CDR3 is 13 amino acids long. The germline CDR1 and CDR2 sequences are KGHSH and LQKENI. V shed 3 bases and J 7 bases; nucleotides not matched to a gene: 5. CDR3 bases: TGTGCCAGCTCACCGGACAGGGCTTTTGAGCAGTACTTC. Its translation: CASSPDRAFEQYF.

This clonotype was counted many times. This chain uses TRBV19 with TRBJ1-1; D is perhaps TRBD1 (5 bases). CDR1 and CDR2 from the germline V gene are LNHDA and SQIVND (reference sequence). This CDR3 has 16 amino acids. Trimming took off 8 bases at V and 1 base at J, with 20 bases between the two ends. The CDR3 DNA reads TGTGCCAGTCGACAATATGGGGCGGGCCCGAACACTGAAGCTTTCTTT. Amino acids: CASRQYGAGPNTEAFF.

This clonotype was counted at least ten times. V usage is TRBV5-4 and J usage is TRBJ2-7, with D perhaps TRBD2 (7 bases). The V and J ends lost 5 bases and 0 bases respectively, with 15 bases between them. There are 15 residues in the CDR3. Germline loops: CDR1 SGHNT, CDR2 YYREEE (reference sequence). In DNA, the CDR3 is TGTGCCAGCAGAGCGGGACATGATAGCTCCTACGAGCAGTACTTC. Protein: CASRAGHDSSYEQYF.

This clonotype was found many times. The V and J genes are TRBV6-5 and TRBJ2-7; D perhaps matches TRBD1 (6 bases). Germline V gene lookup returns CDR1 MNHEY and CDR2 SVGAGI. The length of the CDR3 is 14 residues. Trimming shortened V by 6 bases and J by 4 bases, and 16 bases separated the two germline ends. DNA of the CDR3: TGTGCCAGCAGAAGTACAGGGCCGGATTACGAGCAGTACTTC. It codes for CASRSTGPDYEQYF.

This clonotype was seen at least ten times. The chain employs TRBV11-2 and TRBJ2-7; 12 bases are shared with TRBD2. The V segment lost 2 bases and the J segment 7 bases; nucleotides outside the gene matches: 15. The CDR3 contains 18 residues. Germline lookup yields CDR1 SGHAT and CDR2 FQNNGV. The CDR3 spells CASSLRVRASGRAYEQYF. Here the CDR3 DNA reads TGTGCCAGCAGCTTACGGGTTAGGGCTAGCGGGAGGGCTTATGAGCAGTACTTC.

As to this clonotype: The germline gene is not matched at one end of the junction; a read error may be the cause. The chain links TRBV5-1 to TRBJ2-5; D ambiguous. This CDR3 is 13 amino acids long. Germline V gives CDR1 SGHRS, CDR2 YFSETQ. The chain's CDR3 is CASSYGQQETRYF. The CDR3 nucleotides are TGCGCCAGCAGCTACGGGCAGCAAGAGACCCGGTACTTC.

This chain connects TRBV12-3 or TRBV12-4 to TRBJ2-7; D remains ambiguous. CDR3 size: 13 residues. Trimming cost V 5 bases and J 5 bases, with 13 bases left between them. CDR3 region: CASSADGVNEQYF. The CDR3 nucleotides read TGTGCCAGCAGTGCCGATGGGGTTAACGAGCAGTACTTC.

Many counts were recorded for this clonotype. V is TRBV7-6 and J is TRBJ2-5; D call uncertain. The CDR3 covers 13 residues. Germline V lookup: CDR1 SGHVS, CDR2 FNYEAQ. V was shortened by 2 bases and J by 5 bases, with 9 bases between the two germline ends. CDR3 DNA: TGTGCCAGCAGCTTACGACTTCTTGAGACCCAGTACTTC. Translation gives CASSLRLLETQYF.